This TCR beta chain was identified during a study of T-cell reconstitution after alpha-beta-depleted transplantation in children. Whole-study results and caveats: The authors attributed T-cell counts and diversity one year after transplant mostly to newly produced T cells. After transplant, high TCRbeta diversity at day 60 in some patients arose from surviving recipient T cells and thymic progenitors.

V dropped 2 bases and J dropped 6; count of bases not matched to a gene: 11. CDR3 length: 16 amino acids. Germline CDR1 SGHKS, CDR2 YYEKEE (reference sequence). Regarding this clonotype: No antigen is known for it.

Library preparation (for TCRbeta) was performed with unique molecular identifiers. TCRdb passed the PCR reads through MiXCR, listing each CDR3 protein once. The table lists fewer than 700,000 distinct CDR3 sequences, 13% of them singletons, with about 2.2% in the top ten. The sample in question was PBMCs, mostly from graft donor cells, obtained 360 days after TCRalphabeta/CD19-depleted stem cell transplant. This chain joins TRBV5-5 and TRBJ2-3; 8 bases line up with TRBD2. This receptor was obtained from a male patient between 10 and 17 years old who had a stem cell transplant for acute myeloid leukemia, so the T cells may come from the graft donor. The DNA of the CDR3 is TGTGCCAGCAGCTTTCGAGCGGGAGTTATGCTGGATACGCAGTATTTT. This translates into CASSFRAGVMLDTQYF.